The sequence of this T cell receptor beta chain was determined in a study of blood T cell repertoires in COVID-19. Germline V gene data show CDR1 as SGHNT and CDR2 as YYREEE (reference sequence). Unmatched junction bases numbered 7, after V lost 4 bases and J lost 3 bases. The CDR3 has 15 residues. Measured with immunoSEQ multiplex PCR; TCRdb has only the in-frame clones, and not every one. The sample records approximately 180,000 clones, approximately 89% being singletons. This clone was detected once. This clonotype was obtained from a man aged 35 to 55 with active or convalescent COVID-19. The chain is built from TRBV5-4 and TRBJ1-5; 7 nucleotides match TRBD1. Sequenced material: peripheral blood. In nucleotides, the CDR3 is TGTGCCAGCAGCCGCTGGGGGACAGACAATCAGCCCCAGCATTTT. This encodes CASSRWGTDNQPQHF.